Below, one T cell receptor beta chain is given with its context. As yet, its antigen is unknown. The source of the sample is a study of response to subunit inactivated influenza vaccine. TCRdb fed the RT-PCR reads into MiXCR, producing one record per CDR3 protein. The data show approximately 200,000 distinct CDR3 sequences, approximately 15% seen once. The V end lost 3 bases, the J end lost 5 bases, and 11 bases lay between the germline ends. Germline lookup yields CDR1 SNHLY and CDR2 FYNNEI. CDR3 length: 13 residues. Findings of the study overall: The study's authors posited that every seasonal influenza vaccination enlists few new T cells.

The chain recombines TRBV2 with TRBJ2-7; no clear D. Sample: CD8+ T cells sorted from PBMCs, taken about 5 days after vaccination. The clonotype originates from a man aged 45-65 years who received an inactivated influenza vaccine. The CDR3 nucleotides read TGTGCCAGCAGTGATGGCGGTTACGACGAGCAGTACTTC. This encodes CASSDGGYDEQYF.